This T cell receptor (beta chain) was recovered during a study of blood T cell repertoires in COVID-19. Study context: Acute and convalescent COVID-19 specimens originated in the United States, Italy and Spain. PBMCs, B-cell-depleted T cells, or T cells provided the cDNA or gDNA that made up the material.

Germline CDR1 reads MDHEN; CDR2 reads SYDVKM. V was pared by 2 bases and J by 3 bases, with 10 bases of the junction left unmatched. The CDR3 runs 16 residues. This clone was recorded only once. How the authors handled the data: Reference gene primer amplification gave nucleated cell count estimates. Profiling relied on immunoSEQ multiplex PCR, and the TCRdb table lists in-frame clones only, not all of them. The V and J calls and clone size are taken from that table; D and trimming were inferred from the DNA. The sample includes about 140,000 clones, roughly 85% seen only once; the top ten take 2.5% to 3%.

The clonotype originates from a man between 50 and 59 years old with acute or convalescent COVID-19. The specimen sequenced was peripheral blood. The V call is TRBV28, the J call TRBJ2-7; 7 nucleotides line up with TRBD1. CDR3: CASSLRQGTVDYEQYF. The CDR3 DNA reads as TGTGCCAGCAGTTTAAGACAGGGAACCGTGGACTACGAGCAGTACTTC.